A single sample gave rise to the 12 T cell receptor beta chains below, sequenced in a study of blood T cell repertoires in COVID-19. Generated by immunoSEQ multiplex PCR, the TCRdb table keeps only in-frame clones and is missing some. This sample carries about 160,000 clones, 75% to 90% of them seen once, and the ten largest clones take 9.1%. What was sequenced was peripheral blood. These receptors were taken from a woman aged 80 or older with active or convalescent COVID-19.

V usage is TRBV6-5 and J usage is TRBJ1-2; 9 positions agree with TRBD1. In germline, CDR1 is MNHEY, CDR2 SVGAGI. This CDR3 region has 13 residues. J was trimmed by 7 bases and V by 5 bases; bases with no gene match: 5. The CDR3 sequence is CASSKQGALGYTF. CDR3 in DNA: TGTGCCAGCAGTAAACAGGGGGCGCTTGGCTACACCTTC.

This chain connects TRBV3-1 (or the pseudogene TRBV3-2) to TRBJ2-3; 11 nucleotides agree with TRBD2. The CDR3 extends over 16 amino acids. Germline trimming cut 5 bases from V and 4 bases from J; bases unmatched to any gene: 8. The V gene's germline CDR1 is LGHDT and CDR2 YNNKEL (reference sequence). This chain's CDR3 is CASSNLAGGPADTQYF. CDR3 nucleotide sequence: TGTGCCAGCAGCAACTTAGCGGGGGGGCCTGCAGATACGCAGTATTTT.

The chain combines TRBV7-9 with TRBJ1-2; D unclear. V was shortened by 5 bases and J by 2 bases, with 12 bases between the two germline ends. The CDR3 is 14 residues long. Germline V lookup: CDR1 SEHNR, CDR2 FQNEAQ (reference sequence). In DNA form, the CDR3 reads TGTGCCAGCAGCCCAGACGGGGTCAACTATGGCTACACCTTC. Encoded protein: CASSPDGVNYGYTF.

The chain recombines TRBV5-6 with TRBJ1-2; a possible D gene is TRBD1 (6 bases). V was clipped by 0 bases and J by 4 bases, with 13 bases between them. The CDR3 spans 15 residues. Per germline, CDR1 SGHDT and CDR2 YYEEEE. The CDR3 coding sequence is TGTGCCAGCAGCTTGGTGGACAGAGAGACCTATGGCTACACCTTC. The encoded protein is CASSLVDRETYGYTF. The full variable domain, completed using reference TRBV5-6 and TRBJ1-2, is DAGVTQSPTHLIKTRGQQVTLRCSPKSGHDTVSWYQQALGQGPQFIFQYYEEEERQRGNFPDRFSGHQFPNYSSELNVNALLLGDSALYLCASSLVDRETYGYTFGSGTRLTVV.

The V gene is TRBV9, the J gene TRBJ2-7; possible D gene TRBD2, 6 bases. The germline CDR1 and CDR2 sequences are SGDLS and YYNGEE. Trimming removed 1 base from V and 3 bases from J, with 11 bases in between. This CDR3 region has 14 residues. The CDR3 region has the DNA TGTGCCAGCAGCGTAAGCATTAGCGGCTACGAGCAGTACTTC. Translated, it gives CASSVSISGYEQYF.

V gene TRBV6-5 combines with J gene TRBJ2-1; weak D call: TRBD1 (6 bases). The CDR3 runs to 13 residues. CDR1 is MNHEY and CDR2 is SVGAGI in the germline V gene. Trimming pared 6 bases from V and 10 bases from J, leaving 16 bases between. CDR3 amino acids: CASRIPTGTEQFF. CDR3 sequence (DNA): TGTGCCAGCAGAATTCCAACCGGGACAGAGCAGTTCTTC.

The chain combines TRBV3-1 (or the pseudogene TRBV3-2) with TRBJ1-1; D may be TRBD1 (5 bases). Per the germline V gene, CDR1 is LGHDT and CDR2 is YNNKEL (reference sequence). V gave up 2 bases and J gave up 7 bases, with 8 bases separating them. The CDR3 is made up of 12 amino acids. CDR3: CASSQPDSEAFF. CDR3 in DNA: TGTGCCAGCAGCCAACCCGACAGTGAAGCTTTCTTT.

This clone was seen only a few times. The genes are TRBV10-3 and TRBJ1-3; D might be TRBD1 (6 bases). Germline V gene lookup returns CDR1 ENHRY and CDR2 SYGVKD. This CDR3 is 13 amino acids long. V was shortened by 6 bases and J by 0 bases, with 6 bases between the two germline ends. The DNA for the CDR3 is TGTGCCATCAGGGACAGCTCTGGAAACACCATATATTTT. Its protein product is CAIRDSSGNTIYF.

The V and J genes are TRBV19 and TRBJ2-4; D unclear. The CDR3 runs 15 residues. The germline gives CDR1 LNHDA, CDR2 SQIVND (reference sequence). The V end was cut by 6 bases, the J end by 1 base, with 13 bases between. The CDR3 DNA sequence: TGTGCCAGTAGCCTCTCGTTTGCGGCCAAAAACATTCAGTACTTC. Its translation is CASSLSFAAKNIQYF. Complete variable domain (other parts from reference TRBV19 and TRBJ2-4): DGGITQSPKYLFRKEGQNVTLSCEQNLNHDAMYWYRQDPGQGLRLIYYSQIVNDFQKGDIAEGYSVSREKKESFPLTVTSAQKNPTAFYLCASSLSFAAKNIQYFGAGTRLSVL.

The chain links TRBV29-1 to TRBJ1-1; a weak D match, TRBD1 (6 bases). Trimming left V 5 bases short and J 3 bases short, with 10 bases between. This CDR3 is built from 12 residues. CDR1 is SQVTM, CDR2 ANQGSEA, per germline. Here the CDR3 DNA reads TGCAGCGTTCTGGACAGAGACACTGAAGCTTTCTTT. It is translated as CSVLDRDTEAFF.

This chain links TRBV7-9 with TRBJ2-5; TRBD2 matches 7 bases. Trimming removed 5 bases from V and 4 bases from J; junction bases left unmatched: 13. The length of the CDR3 is 16 residues. Germline assignment: CDR1 SEHNR and CDR2 FQNEAQ (reference sequence). CDR3 region: CASSHLGHGGLETQYF. In nucleotides, the CDR3 is TGTGCCAGCAGCCACCTGGGGCACGGGGGGTTAGAGACCCAGTACTTC.

V and J are TRBV7-2 and TRBJ2-1; perhaps TRBD2 as D (5 bases). CDR3 size: 14 residues. The germline CDR1 and CDR2 sequences are SGHTA and FQGNSA. V lost 0 bases, J lost 6 bases, and 9 bases lay in between. DNA for the CDR3: TGTGCCAGCAGCTTAGCGACCGCGGGCAATGAGCAGTTCTTC. Amino acid sequence: CASSLATAGNEQFF. The full variable domain, rest sourced from reference TRBV7-2 and TRBJ2-1, is GAGVSQSPSNKVTEKGKDVELRCDPISGHTALYWYRQSLGQGLEFLIYFQGNSAPDKSGLPSDRFSAERTGGSVSTLTIQRTQQEDSAVYLCASSLATAGNEQFFGPGTRLTVL.